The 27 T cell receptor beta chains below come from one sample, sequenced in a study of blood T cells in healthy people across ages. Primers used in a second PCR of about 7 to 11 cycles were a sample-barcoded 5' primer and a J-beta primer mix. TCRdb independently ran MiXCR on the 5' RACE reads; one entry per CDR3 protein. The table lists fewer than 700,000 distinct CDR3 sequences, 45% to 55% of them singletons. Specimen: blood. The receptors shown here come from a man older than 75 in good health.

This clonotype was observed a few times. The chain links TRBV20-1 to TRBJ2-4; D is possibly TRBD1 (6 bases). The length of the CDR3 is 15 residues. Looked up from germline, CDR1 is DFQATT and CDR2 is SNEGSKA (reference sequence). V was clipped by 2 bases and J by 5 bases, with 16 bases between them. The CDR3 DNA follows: TGCAGTGCTAGAAGATACGGGGACATTCAAAACATTCAGTACTTC. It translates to CSARRYGDIQNIQYF.

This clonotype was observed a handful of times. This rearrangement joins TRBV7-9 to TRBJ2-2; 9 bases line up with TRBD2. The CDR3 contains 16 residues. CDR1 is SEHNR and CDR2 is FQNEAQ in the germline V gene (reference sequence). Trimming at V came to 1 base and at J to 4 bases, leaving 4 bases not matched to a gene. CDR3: CASSLVASGTTGELFF. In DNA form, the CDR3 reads TGTGCCAGCAGCTTAGTGGCTAGCGGGACCACCGGGGAGCTGTTTTTT.

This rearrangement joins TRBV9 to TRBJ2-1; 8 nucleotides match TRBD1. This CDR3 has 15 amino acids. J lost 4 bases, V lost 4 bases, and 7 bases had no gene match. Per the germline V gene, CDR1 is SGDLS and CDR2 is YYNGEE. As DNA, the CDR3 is TGTGCCAGCAGCCCGGGACAGGTGTATTACAATGAGCAGTTCTTC. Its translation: CASSPGQVYYNEQFF.

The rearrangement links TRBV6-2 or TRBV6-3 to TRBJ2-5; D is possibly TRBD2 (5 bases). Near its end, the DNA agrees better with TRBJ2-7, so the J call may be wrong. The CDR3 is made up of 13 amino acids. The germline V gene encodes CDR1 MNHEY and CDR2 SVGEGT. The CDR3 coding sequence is TGTGCCAGCAGTTACGCGGGTGGTCTCGAGCAGTACTTC. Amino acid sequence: CASSYAGGLEQYF.

Here the CDR3 reads CSVSGQGARETQYF. CDR3 coding DNA: TGCAGCGTTTCCGGACAGGGGGCTCGGGAGACCCAGTACTTC. This chain connects TRBV29-1 to TRBJ2-5, with 11 bases identical to TRBD1. This CDR3 has 14 amino acids. CDR1 is SQVTM, CDR2 ANQGSEA, per germline. The V segment lost 5 bases and the J segment 5 bases; nucleotides outside the gene matches: 7.

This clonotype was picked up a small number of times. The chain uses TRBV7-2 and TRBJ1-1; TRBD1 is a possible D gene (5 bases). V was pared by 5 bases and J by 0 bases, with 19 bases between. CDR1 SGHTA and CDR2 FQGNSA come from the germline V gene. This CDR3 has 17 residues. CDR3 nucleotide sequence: TGTGCCAGCAGCCCTAAGGCAGGGTGGGGCATGAACACTGAAGCTTTCTTT. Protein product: CASSPKAGWGMNTEAFF.

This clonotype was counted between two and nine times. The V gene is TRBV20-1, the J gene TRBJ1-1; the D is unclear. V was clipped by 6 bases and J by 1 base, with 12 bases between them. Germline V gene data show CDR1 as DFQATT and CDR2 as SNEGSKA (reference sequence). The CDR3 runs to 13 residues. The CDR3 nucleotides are TGCAGTGCAGAGAGGGTACCGAACACTGAAGCTTTCTTT. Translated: CSAERVPNTEAFF.

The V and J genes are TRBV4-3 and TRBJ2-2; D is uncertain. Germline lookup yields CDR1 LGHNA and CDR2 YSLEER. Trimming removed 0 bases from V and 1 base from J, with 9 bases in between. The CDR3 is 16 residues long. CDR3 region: CASSQDRIGNTGELFF. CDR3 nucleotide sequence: TGCGCCAGCAGCCAAGATCGAATCGGGAACACCGGGGAGCTGTTTTTT.

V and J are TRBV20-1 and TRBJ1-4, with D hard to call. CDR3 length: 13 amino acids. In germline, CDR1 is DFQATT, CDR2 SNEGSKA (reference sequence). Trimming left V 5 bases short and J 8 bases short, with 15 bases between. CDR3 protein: CSAEGVWTEKLFF. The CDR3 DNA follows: TGCAGTGCTGAAGGAGTGTGGACGGAAAAACTGTTTTTT.

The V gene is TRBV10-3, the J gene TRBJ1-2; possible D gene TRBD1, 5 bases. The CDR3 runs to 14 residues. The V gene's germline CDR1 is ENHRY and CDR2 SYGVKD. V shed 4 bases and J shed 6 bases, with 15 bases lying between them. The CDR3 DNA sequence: TGTGCCATCAGTGGCTCGCAGGGAGGGAATGGCTACACCTTC. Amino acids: CAISGSQGGNGYTF.

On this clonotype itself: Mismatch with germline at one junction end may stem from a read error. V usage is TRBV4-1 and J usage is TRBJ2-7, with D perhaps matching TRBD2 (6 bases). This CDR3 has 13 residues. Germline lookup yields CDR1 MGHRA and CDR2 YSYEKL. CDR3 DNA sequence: TGCGTCAGCAGCCGCGGGATTTACTACGAGCAGTACTTC. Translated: CVSSRGIYYEQYF.

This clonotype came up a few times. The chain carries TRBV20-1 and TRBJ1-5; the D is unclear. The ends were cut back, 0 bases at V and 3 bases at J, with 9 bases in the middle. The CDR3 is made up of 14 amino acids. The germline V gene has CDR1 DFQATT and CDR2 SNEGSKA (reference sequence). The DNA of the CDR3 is TGCAGTGCTAGAGATGCTCATATCAATCAGCCCCAGCATTTT. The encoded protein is CSARDAHINQPQHF.

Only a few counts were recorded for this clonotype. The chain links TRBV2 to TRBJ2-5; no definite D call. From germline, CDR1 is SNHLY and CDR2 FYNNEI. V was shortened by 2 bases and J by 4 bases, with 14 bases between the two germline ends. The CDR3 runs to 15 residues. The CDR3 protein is CASSEQATTRETQYF. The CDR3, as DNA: TGTGCCAGCAGTGAACAAGCTACTACACGAGAGACCCAGTACTTC.

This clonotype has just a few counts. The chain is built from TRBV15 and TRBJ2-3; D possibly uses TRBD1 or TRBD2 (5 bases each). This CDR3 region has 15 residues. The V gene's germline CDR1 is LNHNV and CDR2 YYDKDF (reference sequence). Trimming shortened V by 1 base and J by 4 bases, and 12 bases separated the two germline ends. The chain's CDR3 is CATSRGGTIPDTQYF. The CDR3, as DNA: TGTGCCACCAGCAGAGGTGGGACCATCCCAGATACGCAGTATTTT.

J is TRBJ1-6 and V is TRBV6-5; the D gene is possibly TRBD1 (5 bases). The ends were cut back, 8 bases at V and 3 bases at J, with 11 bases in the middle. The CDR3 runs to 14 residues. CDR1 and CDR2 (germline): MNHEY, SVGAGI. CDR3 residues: CASRKGFYNSPLHF. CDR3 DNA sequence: TGTGCCAGCCGTAAGGGGTTCTATAATTCACCCCTCCACTTT.

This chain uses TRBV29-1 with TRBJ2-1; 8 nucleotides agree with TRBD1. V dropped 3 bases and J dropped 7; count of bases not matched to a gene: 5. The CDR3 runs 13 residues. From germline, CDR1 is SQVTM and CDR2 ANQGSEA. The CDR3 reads CSVERTGWNEQFF. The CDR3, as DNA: TGCAGCGTTGAGAGGACAGGGTGGAATGAGCAGTTCTTC.

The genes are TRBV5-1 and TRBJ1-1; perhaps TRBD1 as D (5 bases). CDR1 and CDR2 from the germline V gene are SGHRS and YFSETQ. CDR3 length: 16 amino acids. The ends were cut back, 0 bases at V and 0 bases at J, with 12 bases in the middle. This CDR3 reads CASSLGQGGVNTEAFF. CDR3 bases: TGCGCCAGCAGCTTGGGGCAGGGAGGTGTGAACACTGAAGCTTTCTTT.

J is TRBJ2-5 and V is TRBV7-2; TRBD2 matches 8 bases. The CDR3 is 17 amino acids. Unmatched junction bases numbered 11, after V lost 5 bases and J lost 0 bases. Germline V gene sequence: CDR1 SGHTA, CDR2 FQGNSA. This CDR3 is CASSRTRVAGYQETQYF. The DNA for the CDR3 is TGTGCCAGCAGCCGTACTCGGGTAGCGGGATACCAAGAGACCCAGTACTTC.

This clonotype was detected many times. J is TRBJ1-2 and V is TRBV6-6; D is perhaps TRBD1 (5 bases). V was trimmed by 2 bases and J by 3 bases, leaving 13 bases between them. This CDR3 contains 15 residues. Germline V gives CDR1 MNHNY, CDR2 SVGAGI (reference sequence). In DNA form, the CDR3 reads TGTGCCAGCAGTTACCAGGTGGGGGGGGACTATGGCTACACCTTC. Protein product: CASSYQVGGDYGYTF.

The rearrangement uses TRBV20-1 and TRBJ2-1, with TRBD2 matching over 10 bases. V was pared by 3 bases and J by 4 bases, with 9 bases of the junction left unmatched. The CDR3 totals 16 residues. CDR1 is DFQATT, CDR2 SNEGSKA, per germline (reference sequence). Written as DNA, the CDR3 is TGCAGTGCTAGTCGCTCTAGCGGGAGTTTTTACAATGAGCAGTTCTTC. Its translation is CSASRSSGSFYNEQFF.

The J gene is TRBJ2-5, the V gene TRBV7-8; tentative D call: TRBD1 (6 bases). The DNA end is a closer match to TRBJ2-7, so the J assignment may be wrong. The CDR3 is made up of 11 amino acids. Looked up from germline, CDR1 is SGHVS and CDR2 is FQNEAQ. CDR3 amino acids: CASGRQAEQYF. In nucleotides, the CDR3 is TGTGCCAGCGGCAGACAGGCCGAGCAGTACTTC.

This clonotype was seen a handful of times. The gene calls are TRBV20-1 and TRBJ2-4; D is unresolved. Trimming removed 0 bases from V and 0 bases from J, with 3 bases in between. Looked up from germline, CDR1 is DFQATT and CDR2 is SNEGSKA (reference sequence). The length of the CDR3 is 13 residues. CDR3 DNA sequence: TGCAGTGCTAGAGATCCAGCCAAAAACATTCAGTACTTC. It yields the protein CSARDPAKNIQYF.

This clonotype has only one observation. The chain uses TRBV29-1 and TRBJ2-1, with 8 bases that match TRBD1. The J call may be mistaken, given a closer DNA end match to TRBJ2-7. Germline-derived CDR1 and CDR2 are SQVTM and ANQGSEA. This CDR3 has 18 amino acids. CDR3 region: CSVEDPRGHGLSYNEQYF. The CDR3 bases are TGCAGCGTTGAAGATCCCAGGGGGCATGGGTTATCCTACAATGAGCAGTACTTC.

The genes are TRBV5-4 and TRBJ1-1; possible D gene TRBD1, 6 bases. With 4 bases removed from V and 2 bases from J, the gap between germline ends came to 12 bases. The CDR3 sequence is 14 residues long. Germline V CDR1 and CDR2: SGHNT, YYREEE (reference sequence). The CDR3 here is CASSDNRANTEAFF. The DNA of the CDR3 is TGTGCCAGCAGCGACAACAGGGCCAACACTGAAGCTTTCTTT. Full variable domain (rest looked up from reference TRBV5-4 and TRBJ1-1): ETGVTQSPTHLIKTRGQQVTLRCSSQSGHNTVSWYQQALGQGPQFIFQYYREEENGRGNFPPRFSGLQFPNYSSELNVNALELDDSALYLCASSDNRANTEAFFGQGTRLTVV.

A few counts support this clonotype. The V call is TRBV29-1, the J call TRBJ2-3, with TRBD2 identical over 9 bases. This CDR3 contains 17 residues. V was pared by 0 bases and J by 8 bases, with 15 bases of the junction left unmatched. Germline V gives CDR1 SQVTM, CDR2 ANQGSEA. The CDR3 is CSVEDPQSSGIRVTQYF. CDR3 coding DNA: TGCAGCGTTGAAGATCCCCAGTCTAGCGGGATTCGAGTTACGCAGTATTTT.

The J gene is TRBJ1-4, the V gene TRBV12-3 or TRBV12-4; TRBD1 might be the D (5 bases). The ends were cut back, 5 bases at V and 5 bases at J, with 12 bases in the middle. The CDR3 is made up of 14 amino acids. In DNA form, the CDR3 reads TGTGCCAGCAGTCCTCCGCCAGGGAATGAAAAACTGTTTTTT. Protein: CASSPPPGNEKLFF.

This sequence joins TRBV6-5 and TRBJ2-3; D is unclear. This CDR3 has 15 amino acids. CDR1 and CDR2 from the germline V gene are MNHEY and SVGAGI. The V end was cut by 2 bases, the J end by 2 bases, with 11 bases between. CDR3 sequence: CASSYTKTLTDTQYF. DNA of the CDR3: TGTGCCAGCAGTTACACTAAAACCCTCACAGATACGCAGTATTTT.